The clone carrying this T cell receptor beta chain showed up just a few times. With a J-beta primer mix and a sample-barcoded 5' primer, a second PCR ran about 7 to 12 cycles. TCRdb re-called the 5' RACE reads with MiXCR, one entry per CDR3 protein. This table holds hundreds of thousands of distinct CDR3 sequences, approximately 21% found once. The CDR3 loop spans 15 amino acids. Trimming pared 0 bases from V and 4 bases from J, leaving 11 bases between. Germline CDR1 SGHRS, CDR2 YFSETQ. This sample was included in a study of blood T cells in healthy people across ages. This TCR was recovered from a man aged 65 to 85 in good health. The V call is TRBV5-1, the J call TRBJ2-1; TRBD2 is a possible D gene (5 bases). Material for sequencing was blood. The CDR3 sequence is CASSLVGKAYNEQFF. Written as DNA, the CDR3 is TGCGCCAGCAGCTTGGTCGGGAAGGCATACAATGAGCAGTTCTTC.